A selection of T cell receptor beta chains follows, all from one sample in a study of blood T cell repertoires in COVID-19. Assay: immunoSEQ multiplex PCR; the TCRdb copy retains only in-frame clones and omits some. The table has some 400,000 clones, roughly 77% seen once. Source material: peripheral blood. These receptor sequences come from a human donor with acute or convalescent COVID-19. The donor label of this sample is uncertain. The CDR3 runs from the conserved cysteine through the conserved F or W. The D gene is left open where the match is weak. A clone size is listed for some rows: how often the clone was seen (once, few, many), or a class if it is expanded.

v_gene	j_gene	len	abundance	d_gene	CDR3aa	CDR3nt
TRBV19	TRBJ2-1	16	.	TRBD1	CASSAGQGTSYNEQFF	TGTGCCAGTAGTGCAGGACAGGGAACCTCCTACAATGAGCAGTTCTTC
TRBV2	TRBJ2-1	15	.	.	CASSERGLGGNEQFF	TGTGCCAGCAGTGAAAGAGGTCTAGGAGGCAATGAGCAGTTCTTC
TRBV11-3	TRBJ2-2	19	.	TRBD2	CASSSANQGLAGVPGELFF	TGTGCCAGCAGCTCCGCAAACCAGGGACTAGCGGGGGTCCCCGGGGAGCTGTTTTTT
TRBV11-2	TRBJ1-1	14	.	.	CASSLQGGNTEAFF	TGTGCCAGCAGCTTACAGGGAGGGAACACTGAAGCTTTCTTT
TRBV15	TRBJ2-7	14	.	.	CATSRDYVRDEQYF	TGTGCCACCAGCAGAGATTACGTGAGGGACGAGCAGTACTTC
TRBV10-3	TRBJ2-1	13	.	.	CAINPGSYNEQFF	TGTGCCATCAACCCGGGGTCCTACAATGAGCAGTTCTTC
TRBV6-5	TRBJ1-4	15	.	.	CASSYSGATNEKLFF	TGTGCCAGCAGTTACTCGGGAGCAACTAATGAAAAACTGTTTTTT
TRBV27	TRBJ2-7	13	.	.	CASSLIGGYEQYF	TGTGCCAGCAGTTTAATCGGGGGCTACGAGCAGTACTTC
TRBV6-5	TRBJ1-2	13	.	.	CASSYSSRGGYTF	TGTGCCAGCAGTTACTCGTCACGGGGTGGCTACACCTTC
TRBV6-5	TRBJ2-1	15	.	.	CAASRDSSPSNEQFF	TGTGCCGCTTCCCGGGACTCCAGCCCCTCCAATGAGCAGTTCTTC
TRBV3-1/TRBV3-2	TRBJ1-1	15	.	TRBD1	CASSQNRGPGTEAFF	TGTGCCAGCAGCCAGAACAGGGGGCCGGGCACTGAAGCTTTCTTT
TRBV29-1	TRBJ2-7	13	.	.	CSVDTGISYEQYF	TGCAGCGTTGATACAGGGATCTCCTACGAGCAGTACTTC
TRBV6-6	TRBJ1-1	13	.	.	CASSEIRGTEAFF	TGTGCCAGCAGCGAGATACGAGGGACTGAAGCTTTCTTT
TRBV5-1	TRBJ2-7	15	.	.	CASMLGHKSSYEQYF	TGCGCCAGCATGCTGGGGCACAAGAGCTCCTACGAGCAGTACTTC
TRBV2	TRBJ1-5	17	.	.	CASSGVGSSYSNQPQHF	TGTGCCAGCAGTGGAGTAGGGAGTTCATATAGCAATCAGCCCCAGCATTTT
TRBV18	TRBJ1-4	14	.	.	CASSPDTLTTKLFF	TGTGCCAGCTCACCTGACACCCTTACCACAAAACTGTTTTTT
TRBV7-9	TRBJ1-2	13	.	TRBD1	CASSSTGDYGYTF	TGTGCCAGCAGCTCAACAGGGGACTATGGCTACACCTTC
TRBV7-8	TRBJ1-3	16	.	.	CASSSRSDISGNTIYF	TGTGCCAGCAGCTCTCGCAGTGACATCTCTGGAAACACCATATATTTT
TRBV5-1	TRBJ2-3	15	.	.	CASSFLLAGTDTQYF	TGCGCCAGCAGCTTTCTCTTAGCGGGCACAGATACGCAGTATTTT
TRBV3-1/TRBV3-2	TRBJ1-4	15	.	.	CASSQAGFDMEKLFF	TGTGCCAGCAGCCAAGCAGGGTTTGATATGGAAAAACTGTTTTTT
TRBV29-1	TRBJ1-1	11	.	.	CSVGQTLEAFF	TGCAGCGTTGGACAGACCCTTGAAGCTTTCTTT
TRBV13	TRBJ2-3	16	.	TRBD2	CASSARTSGSSDTQYF	TGTGCCAGCAGCGCCCGGACTAGCGGGAGTTCAGATACGCAGTATTTT
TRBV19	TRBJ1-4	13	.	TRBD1	CASWDRRNEKLFF	TGTGCCAGTTGGGACAGGAGAAATGAAAAACTGTTTTTT
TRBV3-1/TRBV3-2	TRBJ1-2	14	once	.	CASSQGAEAGGYTF	TGTGCCAGCAGCCAAGGGGCAGAAGCAGGTGGCTACACCTTC
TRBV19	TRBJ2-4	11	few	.	CASSQGRRIDF	TGTGCCAGTAGCCAGGGAAGGCGGATCGACTTC
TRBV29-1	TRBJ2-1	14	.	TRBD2	CSAHPAGGRNEQFF	TGCAGCGCCCACCCAGCGGGAGGGCGGAATGAGCAGTTCTTC
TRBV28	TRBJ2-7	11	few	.	CASSLRGEQYF	TGTGCCAGCAGCCTCCGAGGGGAGCAGTACTTC
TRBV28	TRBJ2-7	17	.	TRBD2	CASSGNTAGTRFYEQYF	TGTGCCAGCAGTGGGAATACTGCCGGGACTAGATTCTACGAGCAGTACTTC
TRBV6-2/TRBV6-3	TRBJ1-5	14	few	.	CASSYSMYSQPQHF	TGTGCCAGCAGTTACTCGATGTATAGTCAGCCCCAGCATTTT
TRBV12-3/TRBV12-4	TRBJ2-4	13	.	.	CACGFLGKNIQYF	TGTGCCTGCGGCTTTCTGGGCAAAAACATTCAGTACTTC
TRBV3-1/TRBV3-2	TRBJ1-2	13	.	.	CASSQERSLGYTF	TGTGCCAGCAGCCAAGAACGGTCTCTGGGCTACACCTTC
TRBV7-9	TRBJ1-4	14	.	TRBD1	CASSLLQGGEKLFF	TGTGCCAGCAGCTTACTCCAGGGGGGTGAAAAACTGTTTTTT
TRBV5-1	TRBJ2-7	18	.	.	CASSLETGWRSSSYEQYF	TGCGCCAGCAGCTTGGAAACTGGTTGGCGGTCTAGCTCCTACGAGCAGTACTTC
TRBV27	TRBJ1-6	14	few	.	CASSIGGVGSPLHF	TGTGCCAGCAGCATAGGGGGGGTGGGATCACCCCTCCACTTT
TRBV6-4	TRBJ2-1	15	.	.	CASTPGSDWGNEQFF	TGTGCCAGCACGCCGGGGTCCGACTGGGGCAATGAGCAGTTCTTC
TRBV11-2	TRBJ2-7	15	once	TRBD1	CASSFPGTGDYEQYF	TGTGCCAGCAGTTTCCCCGGGACAGGTGATTACGAGCAGTACTTC
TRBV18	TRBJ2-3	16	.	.	CASSSMGRTSTDTQYF	TGTGCCAGCTCATCCATGGGGCGAACTAGCACAGATACGCAGTATTTT
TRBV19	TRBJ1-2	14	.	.	CASSIGRASYGYTF	TGTGCCAGTAGTATAGGCAGGGCCAGCTATGGCTACACCTTC
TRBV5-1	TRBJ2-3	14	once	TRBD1	CASSPDRGTDTQYF	TGCGCCAGCAGCCCGGACAGGGGAACAGATACGCAGTATTTT
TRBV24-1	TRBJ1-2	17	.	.	CATPRGGLEVSNYGYTF	TGTGCCACCCCGAGAGGAGGGTTGGAAGTCTCTAACTATGGCTACACCTTC
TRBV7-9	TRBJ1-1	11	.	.	CASSLRGEAFF	TGTGCCAGCAGCTTAAGGGGTGAAGCTTTCTTT
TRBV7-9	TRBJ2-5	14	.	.	CASSPLALLETQYF	TGTGCCAGCAGCCCTCTAGCTTTATTAGAGACCCAGTACTTC
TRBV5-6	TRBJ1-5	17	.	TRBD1	CASSIGQGGGSGQPQHF	TGTGCCAGCAGCATCGGACAGGGAGGTGGAAGCGGTCAGCCCCAGCATTTT
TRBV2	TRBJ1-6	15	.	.	CASSGEHGLNSPLHF	TGTGCCAGCAGCGGAGAACACGGACTCAATTCACCCCTCCACTTT
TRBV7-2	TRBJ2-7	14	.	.	CASSPRRGSYEQYF	TGTGCCAGCAGCCCGCGACGGGGCTCCTACGAGCAGTACTTC